This is a list of T cell receptor beta chains from one sample in a study of cytotoxic CD8 clonotypes in ibrutinib-treated CLL. Profiling relied on immunoSEQ multiplex PCR, and the TCRdb table lists in-frame clones only, not all of them. This table holds roughly 150,000 clones, over 65% found once. The source was PBMCs, collected after 12 months of ibrutinib treatment. The receptors were sampled from a human donor with chronic lymphocytic leukemia. Each CDR3 is given with its conserved first and last residue. D genes are given only for firm matches. Part of the rows lack a size; the others show once, few, many or a class for expanded clones.

size,J,V,D,DNA,CDR3
NA,TRBJ2-3,TRBV4-3,NA,TGCGCCAGCAGCCCAGAAGGGGCGGGGCGGGGGCCCACAGATACGCAGTATTTT,CASSPEGAGRGPTDTQYF
NA,TRBJ1-1,TRBV6-1,TRBD1,TGTGCCAGCAGTTCAACAGGGGATGGAGCTTTCTTT,CASSSTGDGAFF
NA,TRBJ2-7,TRBV7-2,TRBD2,TGTGCCAGCAGCCCCAACAGCGGGGGGGGGTACGAGCAGTACTTC,CASSPNSGGGYEQYF
NA,TRBJ2-7,TRBV5-1,TRBD1,TGCGCCAGCAGCACCGGACAGGGGCCTCACGAGCAGTACTTC,CASSTGQGPHEQYF
NA,TRBJ2-3,TRBV7-8,NA,TGTGCCAGCAGCTTAAGGGATGCCGCAGATACGCAGTATTTT,CASSLRDAADTQYF
once,TRBJ2-7,TRBV5-6,NA,TGTGCCAGCAGCCTCATGCCGGGGAGTTCCTACGAGCAGTACTTC,CASSLMPGSSYEQYF
NA,TRBJ2-1,TRBV9,TRBD2,TGTGCCAGCAGCGTAGGGAGTGGAGCGGGACGGGGGTACAATGAGCAGTTCTTC,CASSVGSGAGRGYNEQFF
NA,TRBJ2-5,TRBV13,NA,TGTGCCAGCAGCTACAAGGAAGGGGAGACCCAGTACTTC,CASSYKEGETQYF
NA,TRBJ2-7,TRBV6-6,TRBD1,TGTGCCAGCAGGCCCCTCGACAGGGTTGTCCACGAGCAGTACTTC,CASRPLDRVVHEQYF
NA,TRBJ2-1,TRBV4-2,NA,TGTGCCAGCAGCCAAGCCGCCGGGGGCAATGAGCAGTTCTTC,CASSQAAGGNEQFF
NA,TRBJ1-2,TRBV28,TRBD1,TGTGCCAGCAGTTCCGCAGGGACAGGGTTGGGTGGCTACACCTTC,CASSSAGTGLGGYTF
NA,TRBJ2-6,TRBV6-1,NA,TGTGCCAGCAGTACGCCCTCTGGGGCCAACGTCCTGACTTTC,CASSTPSGANVLTF
once,TRBJ1-1,TRBV7-9,TRBD1,TGTGCCAGCAGCCACGGCACAGGGGGGACTGAAGCTTTCTTT,CASSHGTGGTEAFF
NA,TRBJ1-5,TRBV6-6,NA,TGTGCCACCACCTCCGAGGCGGGCAATCAGCCCCAGCATTTT,CATTSEAGNQPQHF
NA,TRBJ1-6,TRBV4-1,NA,TGCGCCAGAACCCCCCTATCCGTACCCTCATACCTGCCCTCACCCCTCCACTTT,CARTPLSVPSYLPSPLHF
NA,TRBJ2-5,TRBV5-5,NA,TGTGCCAGCAGCCCGATTGACAACCAAGAGACCCAGTACTTC,CASSPIDNQETQYF
NA,TRBJ1-1,TRBV7-6,TRBD1,TGTGCCAGCAGCTTGGGGACAGAAGTGAACACTGAAGCTTTCTTT,CASSLGTEVNTEAFF
NA,TRBJ2-7,TRBV6-5,TRBD2,TGTGCCAGCAGCCGATTAGCGGGAGGGCCCTACGAGCAGTACTTC,CASSRLAGGPYEQYF
NA,TRBJ2-7,TRBV5-4,NA,TGTGCCAGCAGCTTGGTGTCAGGGATGGACGAGCAGTACTTC,CASSLVSGMDEQYF
NA,TRBJ2-7,TRBV28,NA,TGTGCCAGCAGTTCCGGAGGGACCGGTTCCTACGAGCAGTACTTC,CASSSGGTGSYEQYF
few,TRBJ1-1,TRBV20-1,NA,TGCAGTGAGACGGGGAACGGTGAAGCTTTCTTT,CSETGNGEAFF
NA,TRBJ2-1,TRBV5-6,NA,TGTGCCAGCAGCTTTGGAGTTTTTGGTGAGCAGTTCTTC,CASSFGVFGEQFF
NA,TRBJ2-7,TRBV7-2,NA,TGTGCCAGCAGCCCGAATCCCTATACATCCTACGAGCAGTACTTC,CASSPNPYTSYEQYF
NA,TRBJ2-7,TRBV5-8,TRBD1,TGTGCCAGCAGCTTGGGTCAGGGGGCCTACGAGCAGTACTTC,CASSLGQGAYEQYF
NA,TRBJ2-5,TRBV18,NA,TGTGCCAGCTCACCACCGGGCAGCTACCAAGAGACCCAGTACTTC,CASSPPGSYQETQYF